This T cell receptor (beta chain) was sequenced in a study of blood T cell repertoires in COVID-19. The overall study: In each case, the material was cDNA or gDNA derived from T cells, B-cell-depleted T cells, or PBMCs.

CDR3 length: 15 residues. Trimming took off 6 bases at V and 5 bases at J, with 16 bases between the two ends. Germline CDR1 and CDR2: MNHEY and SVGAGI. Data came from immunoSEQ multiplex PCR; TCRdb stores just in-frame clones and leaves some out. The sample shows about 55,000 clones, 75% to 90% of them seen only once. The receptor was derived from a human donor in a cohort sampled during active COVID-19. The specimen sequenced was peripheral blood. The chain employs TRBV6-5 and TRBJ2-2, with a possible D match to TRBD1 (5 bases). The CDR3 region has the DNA TGTGCCAGCAGGGGCCCAGGGATATCTACCGGGGAGCTGTTTTTT. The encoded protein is CASRGPGISTGELFF.